These 30 T cell receptor beta chains came from one sample sequenced in a study of blood T cell repertoires in COVID-19. Data came from immunoSEQ multiplex PCR; TCRdb stores just in-frame clones and leaves some out. This sample yields about 98,000 clones, of which 82% are seen a single time; roughly a tenth belongs to the top ten. Sequences were obtained from peripheral blood. These receptors were obtained from a man between 65 and 85 years old with active or convalescent COVID-19.

The chain is built from TRBV4-1 and TRBJ1-1; D unclear. Germline assignment: CDR1 MGHRA and CDR2 YSYEKL. Trimming pared 1 base from V and 1 base from J, leaving 4 bases between. The CDR3 is 13 residues long. Here the CDR3 DNA reads TGCGCCAGCAGCCAAGCGGGGAACACTGAAGCTTTCTTT. Protein: CASSQAGNTEAFF.

The V and J genes are TRBV5-6 and TRBJ1-3; the D is unclear. V lost 4 bases, J lost 2 bases, and 10 bases lay in between. The CDR3 covers 14 residues. The germline V gene encodes CDR1 SGHDT and CDR2 YYEEEE. Written as DNA, the CDR3 is TGTGCCAGCAGCCGACGGGTCACTGGAAACACCATATATTTT. This translates into CASSRRVTGNTIYF.

The rearrangement joins TRBV30 to TRBJ2-5; 10 nucleotides line up with TRBD1. Germline-derived CDR1 and CDR2 are GTSNPN and SVGIG (reference sequence). After removal of 1 base from V and 12 bases from J, the junction contained 11 bases not matched to a gene. The CDR3 loop spans 14 amino acids. This CDR3 reads CAWSGNLRQGAKYF. The CDR3 region has the DNA TGTGCCTGGAGTGGTAACCTTCGACAGGGGGCGAAGTACTTC.

This CDR3 is CASSQDSNQPQHF. The CDR3 coding sequence is TGCGCCAGCTCACAGGATAGCAATCAGCCCCAGCATTTT. The chain couples TRBV5-1 to TRBJ1-5; TRBD1 is a possible D gene (5 bases). Per germline, CDR1 SGHRS and CDR2 YFSETQ. The CDR3 contains 13 residues. Trimming pared 7 bases from V and 0 bases from J, leaving 8 bases between.

J is TRBJ2-4 and V is TRBV2; 9 bases are a match to TRBD2. The CDR3 runs 16 residues. CDR1 and CDR2 (germline): SNHLY, FYNNEI. Losses at the gene ends were 6 bases for V and 0 bases for J; bases not matched to a gene: 6. The CDR3 here is CASRRGTSRAKNIQYF. The CDR3, as DNA: TGTGCCAGCAGGAGGGGGACTAGCCGAGCCAAAAACATTCAGTACTTC. Together with reference TRBV2 and TRBJ2-4, the CDR3 gives the full variable domain: EPEVTQTPSHQVTQMGQEVILRCVPISNHLYFYWYRQILGQKVEFLVSFYNNEISEKSEIFDDQFSVERPDGSNFTLKIRSTKLEDSAMYFCASRRGTSRAKNIQYFGAGTRLSVL.

The gene calls are TRBV25-1 and TRBJ1-4; TRBD1 is a possible D gene (5 bases). With 5 bases removed from V and 0 bases from J, the gap between germline ends came to 10 bases. CDR1 and CDR2 (germline): MGHDK, SYGVNS. The CDR3 has 15 amino acids. The CDR3 DNA is TGTGCCAGCAGTCAGGGTATTGCAACTAATGAAAAACTGTTTTTT. Its protein is CASSQGIATNEKLFF.

This chain uses TRBV27 with TRBJ1-2; 10 bases align to TRBD1. CDR3 length equals 16 residues. The germline V gene has CDR1 MNHEY and CDR2 SMNVEV (reference sequence). V shed 2 bases, J shed 8 bases, and the junction held 11 bases outside the gene matches. The CDR3 region is CASSLTQTGGARGYTF. The CDR3 DNA sequence: TGTGCCAGCAGTTTAACCCAGACAGGGGGCGCGAGGGGCTACACCTTC.

The J gene is TRBJ2-3, the V gene TRBV14; 7 positions agree with TRBD1. With V trimmed by 6 bases and J by 5 bases, 14 bases remained unmatched. The CDR3 has 16 amino acids. Germline CDR1 is SGHDN and CDR2 is FVKESK. The CDR3 region is CASRGQFSRDRDTQYF. The CDR3 DNA sequence: TGTGCCAGCAGAGGGCAATTTAGTCGGGACAGAGATACGCAGTATTTT. Together with reference TRBV14 and TRBJ2-3, the CDR3 gives the full variable domain: EAGVTQFPSHSVIEKGQTVTLRCDPISGHDNLYWYRRVMGKEIKFLLHFVKESKQDESGMPNNRFLAERTGGTYSTLKVQPAELEDSGVYFCASRGQFSRDRDTQYFGPGTRLTVL.

This CDR3 is CASSLVGQGTDTQYF. In DNA form, the CDR3 reads TGTGCCAGCAGCTTAGTGGGGCAGGGCACAGATACGCAGTATTTT. The genes are TRBV11-2 and TRBJ2-3; D is perhaps TRBD1 (5 bases). V lost 1 base and J lost 1, with 9 bases in between. CDR3 length equals 15 residues. The germline gives CDR1 SGHAT, CDR2 FQNNGV. The full variable domain, rest sourced from reference TRBV11-2 and TRBJ2-3, is EAGVAQSPRYKIIEKRQSVAFWCNPISGHATLYWYQQILGQGPKLLIQFQNNGVVDDSQLPKDRFSAERLKGVDSTLKIQPAKLEDSAVYLCASSLVGQGTDTQYFGPGTRLTVL.

The chain is built from TRBV14 and TRBJ2-5; 8 bases align to TRBD2. With V trimmed by 5 bases and J by 1 base, 18 bases remained unmatched. This CDR3 is 19 amino acids long. Per germline, CDR1 SGHDN and CDR2 FVKESK. The CDR3 nucleotides are TGTGCCAGCAGCGACGGGGGGGCCACTCGGTTCGGCGGCCAAGAGACCCAGTACTTC. It yields the protein CASSDGGATRFGGQETQYF. The variable domain in full, with the rest retrieved from reference TRBV14 and TRBJ2-5, is EAGVTQFPSHSVIEKGQTVTLRCDPISGHDNLYWYRRVMGKEIKFLLHFVKESKQDESGMPNNRFLAERTGGTYSTLKVQPAELEDSGVYFCASSDGGATRFGGQETQYFGPGTRLLVL.

This chain joins TRBV7-2 and TRBJ2-3, with 9 bases lining up with TRBD2. The CDR3 has 17 residues. Germline CDR1 is SGHTA and CDR2 is FQGNSA. The V segment lost 1 base and the J segment 6 bases; nucleotides outside the gene matches: 11. CDR3 nucleotides: TGTGCCAGCAGCTTAGAATCGGGACTAGCCGTTTTGGATACGCAGTATTTT. Residues: CASSLESGLAVLDTQYF.

This sequence joins TRBV7-2 and TRBJ2-1, with TRBD2 identical over 11 bases. The germline gives CDR1 SGHTA, CDR2 FQGNSA. This CDR3 region has 18 residues. The V gene end was trimmed by 1 base and the J gene end by 0 bases; junction bases not matched to a gene: 5. The chain's CDR3 is CASSLGLAGGSSYNEQFF. The DNA for the CDR3 is TGTGCCAGCAGCTTAGGGCTAGCGGGGGGAAGCTCCTACAATGAGCAGTTCTTC.

The chain combines TRBV2 with TRBJ1-6, with 8 bases that match TRBD1. The CDR3 runs 14 residues. Per the germline V gene, CDR1 is SNHLY and CDR2 is FYNNEI. Unmatched junction bases numbered 1, after V lost 1 base and J lost 8 bases. In DNA form, the CDR3 reads TGTGCCAGCAGTGAAGGGACAGGGTATTCACCCCTCCACTTT. This encodes CASSEGTGYSPLHF.

The chain joins TRBV18 to TRBJ1-2, with 9 bases matching TRBD1. Unmatched junction bases numbered 6, after V lost 8 bases and J lost 2 bases. Looked up from germline, CDR1 is KGHSH and CDR2 is LQKENI. CDR3 size: 14 residues. CDR3 amino acids: CASTGGTGNYGYTF. DNA for the CDR3: TGTGCCAGCACGGGCGGGACAGGGAACTATGGCTACACCTTC.

The chain recombines TRBV5-4 with TRBJ2-5; tentative D call: TRBD2 (5 bases). From germline, CDR1 is SGHNT and CDR2 YYREEE (reference sequence). V was cut by 0 bases and J by 2 bases, with 8 bases left in between. CDR3 length: 14 residues. The DNA of the CDR3 is TGTGCCAGCAGCTTGGAGAGGGCTCAAGAGACCCAGTACTTC. Translating gives CASSLERAQETQYF.

The V and J genes are TRBV15 and TRBJ2-5; TRBD1 aligns across 7 bases. The germline gives CDR1 LNHNV, CDR2 YYDKDF (reference sequence). V was clipped by 1 base and J by 4 bases; unmatched bases: 6. This CDR3 is built from 15 residues. CDR3 region: CATSRAYGTVETQYF. Written as DNA, the CDR3 is TGTGCCACCAGCAGAGCATACGGGACAGTAGAGACCCAGTACTTC.

The CDR3 coding sequence is TGTGCCACCAGTGCGTCAGGGACAGGGGCCACAGATACGCAGTATTTT. As protein: CATSASGTGATDTQYF. This chain links TRBV24-1 with TRBJ2-3, with TRBD1 matching 10 bases. J gave up 2 bases and V 5 bases, and 6 bases lay outside the gene matches. Germline values: CDR1 KGHDR, CDR2 SFDVKD. This CDR3 is 16 amino acids long.

The genes are TRBV6-6 and TRBJ2-7, with TRBD1 matching over 7 bases. V lost 2 bases and J lost 5; bases outside the gene matches: 6. This CDR3 is built from 14 residues. Germline values: CDR1 MNHNY, CDR2 SVGAGI (reference sequence). CDR3 in DNA: TGTGCCAGCAGTTACGCACAGGGGTCCCACGAGCAGTACTTC. Amino acids: CASSYAQGSHEQYF.

This clone is a singleton in its sample. The chain has TRBV12-5 and TRBJ1-2; no firm D call. V lost 5 bases and J lost 2, with 12 bases in between. CDR1 is LGHNT, CDR2 FRNRAP, per germline. The CDR3 totals 14 residues. The CDR3 nucleotides read TGTGCTAGTGGTGGGAGGTCAACCAACTATGGCTACACCTTC. This gives the protein CASGGRSTNYGYTF.

The chain combines TRBV6-6 with TRBJ2-5, with D maybe TRBD2 (5 bases). There are 13 residues in the CDR3. The ends were cut back, 7 bases at V and 2 bases at J, with 11 bases in the middle. Germline CDR1 MNHNY, CDR2 SVGAGI (reference sequence). The CDR3 reads CASNQPGQETQYF. The CDR3 nucleotides read TGTGCCAGCAACCAGCCGGGGCAAGAGACCCAGTACTTC.

V is TRBV4-3 and J is TRBJ2-5; D is uncertain. Trimming removed 0 bases at V and 5 bases at J, with 13 bases between. Germline values: CDR1 LGHNA, CDR2 YSLEER. The CDR3 extends over 15 amino acids. CDR3: CASSQEATAGETQYF. The CDR3 DNA reads as TGCGCCAGCAGCCAAGAAGCTACGGCCGGGGAGACCCAGTACTTC.

The gene calls are TRBV15 and TRBJ2-7; D remains ambiguous. CDR1 and CDR2 (germline): LNHNV, YYDKDF (reference sequence). V lost 0 bases to trimming and J lost 2 bases, with 8 bases between them. This CDR3 is 14 amino acids long. Here the CDR3 reads CATSREYSTYEQYF. The CDR3 DNA sequence: TGTGCCACCAGCAGAGAATACAGCACCTACGAGCAGTACTTC.

V and J are TRBV2 and TRBJ2-2, with TRBD1 matching over 9 bases. This CDR3 spans 15 amino acids. Germline V gene data show CDR1 as SNHLY and CDR2 as FYNNEI. V was pared by 6 bases and J by 7 bases, with 9 bases of the junction left unmatched. The CDR3 DNA sequence: TGTGCCAGCAGGCAACAGGGGGCCGTTGGCGGGGAGCTGTTTTTT. Translated, it gives CASRQQGAVGGELFF. The whole variable domain, filled in from reference TRBV2 and TRBJ2-2, reads EPEVTQTPSHQVTQMGQEVILRCVPISNHLYFYWYRQILGQKVEFLVSFYNNEISEKSEIFDDQFSVERPDGSNFTLKIRSTKLEDSAMYFCASRQQGAVGGELFFGEGSRLTVL.

As to this clone: Other nucleotide sequences from this sample produce the same CDR3. This rearrangement joins TRBV6-5 to TRBJ2-7; 7 bases match TRBD1. J gave up 3 bases and V 5 bases, and 1 base lay outside the gene matches. The CDR3 loop spans 12 amino acids. The V gene's germline CDR1 is MNHEY and CDR2 SVGAGI. CDR3 protein: CASSPGGYEQYF. The CDR3 DNA reads TGTGCCAGCAGTCCAGGGGGCTACGAGCAGTACTTC.

The V gene is TRBV4-3, the J gene TRBJ2-3; 8 bases match TRBD1. J was trimmed by 5 bases and V by 6 bases; bases with no gene match: 7. The CDR3 extends over 14 amino acids. Germline CDR1 is LGHNA and CDR2 is YSLEER. CDR3 sequence: CASRLRTGLDTQYF. The CDR3 nucleotides are TGCGCCAGCAGACTACGGACAGGGTTAGATACGCAGTATTTT.

V gene TRBV7-2 combines with J gene TRBJ2-3; TRBD2 agrees at 7 bases. With 6 bases clipped from V and 3 bases from J, the junction kept 12 bases outside the gene matches. The CDR3 length is 16 residues. The germline gives CDR1 SGHTA, CDR2 FQGNSA. The CDR3, as DNA: TGTGCCAGCAGTACCCAAGGGAGCGGGGAGACAGATACGCAGTATTTT. It specifies CASSTQGSGETDTQYF. The whole variable domain, filled in from reference TRBV7-2 and TRBJ2-3, reads GAGVSQSPSNKVTEKGKDVELRCDPISGHTALYWYRQSLGQGLEFLIYFQGNSAPDKSGLPSDRFSAERTGGSVSTLTIQRTQQEDSAVYLCASSTQGSGETDTQYFGPGTRLTVL.

The chain recombines TRBV3-1 (or the pseudogene TRBV3-2) with TRBJ1-2; 9 nucleotides agree with TRBD1. J gave up 4 bases and V 1 base, and 4 bases lay outside the gene matches. The CDR3 runs 15 residues. Looked up from germline, CDR1 is LGHDT and CDR2 is YNNKEL (reference sequence). The CDR3 protein is CASSQARDRAYGYTF. As DNA, the CDR3 is TGTGCCAGCAGCCAAGCCCGGGACAGGGCCTATGGCTACACCTTC.

This clone was seen a few times. The gene calls are TRBV7-9 and TRBJ2-5; weak D call: TRBD2 (7 bases). V was trimmed by 5 bases and J by 4 bases, leaving 20 bases between them. This CDR3 is built from 16 residues. Germline CDR1 reads SEHNR; CDR2 reads FQNEAQ (reference sequence). CDR3 nucleotides: TGTGCCAGCAGCGCCCGAGGGGGGGCGGTGGGAGAGACCCAGTACTTC. Amino acids: CASSARGGAVGETQYF.

The gene calls are TRBV4-1 and TRBJ2-6; 7 positions match TRBD1. The CDR3 runs 16 residues. Germline assignment: CDR1 MGHRA and CDR2 YSYEKL. Germline trimming cut 4 bases from V and 4 bases from J; bases unmatched to any gene: 7. This CDR3 reads CASSPRTGVGANVLTF. The CDR3 bases are TGCGCCAGCAGCCCACGAACAGGGGTAGGGGCCAACGTCCTGACTTTC.

J is TRBJ2-7 and V is TRBV27; TRBD1 might be the D (6 bases). CDR3 size: 14 residues. Germline CDR1 is MNHEY and CDR2 is SMNVEV (reference sequence). V lost 7 bases, J lost 7 bases, and 20 bases lay in between. Here the CDR3 reads CASNSMGAGREQYF. The DNA for the CDR3 is TGTGCCAGCAACTCCATGGGGGCGGGTCGGGAGCAGTACTTC.